This T cell receptor delta chain was sequenced in a study of human gamma delta and Vdelta1 T cells. Looked up from germline, CDR1 is TSWWSYY and CDR2 is QGS. With 1 base clipped from V and 7 bases from J, the junction kept 22 bases outside the gene matches. The CDR3 totals 21 residues. This clone showed up just a few times. The TCRdb protein comes from a much larger clone and disagrees with this DNA's translation at residue 12, likely due to a read error; the protein given here is derived from the DNA. TCRdb made new clone calls on the PCR reads using CATT. The sample carries about 690 delta-chain clones, roughly a tenth recorded once.

The receptor was derived from a human donor in good health. The sequenced material came from differentiated CD27- Vdelta1 gamma-delta T cells from blood. J is TRDJ1 and V is TRDV1, with TRDD3 identical over 12 bases. CDR3 nucleotides: TGTGCTCTTGGGGAACCTTCGGCCGGGAAGAGGTGCTGGGGGATACGCGTTAAACTCATCTTT. Translating gives CALGEPSAGKRCWGIRVKLIF.